The 21 T cell receptor beta chains below all came from one sample that was sequenced in a study of OX40 agonist ivuxolimab in advanced cancers. Profiled with immunoSEQ multiplex PCR; TCRdb holds only in-frame clones, not every one. The data contain roughly 30,000 clones, 90% of them seen just once; the ten biggest clones take up about a quarter. The source was CD4+ or CD8+ T cells sorted from blood, collected in a trial of the OX40 agonist ivuxolimab. All receptors derive from an adult with an advanced solid tumor such as melanoma, head and neck, liver or kidney cancer.

The rearrangement links TRBV28 to TRBJ1-1; TRBD1 matches at 9 bases. This CDR3 spans 18 amino acids. Germline CDR1 reads MDHEN; CDR2 reads SYDVKM. The V and J ends lost 2 bases and 0 bases, in that order; junction bases with no gene match: 10. DNA of the CDR3: TGTGCCAGCAGTTTAGTCCTAGGACAGGGGATTTTGAACACTGAAGCTTTCTTT. Protein: CASSLVLGQGILNTEAFF.

The J gene is TRBJ2-2, the V gene TRBV12-5; TRBD1 aligns across 10 bases. The V gene end was trimmed by 7 bases and the J gene end by 7 bases; junction bases not matched to a gene: 9. Germline V lookup: CDR1 LGHNT, CDR2 FRNRAP. The CDR3 is made up of 15 amino acids. The CDR3 loop is CASAMGQGRDGELFF. DNA for the CDR3: TGTGCTAGTGCAATGGGACAGGGGAGGGACGGGGAGCTGTTTTTT.

The J gene is TRBJ1-5, the V gene TRBV5-1; no clear D. Germline loops: CDR1 SGHRS, CDR2 YFSETQ. Trimming took 2 bases from V and 4 from J, leaving 10 bases between them. The CDR3 runs to 14 residues. In nucleotides, the CDR3 is TGCGCCAGCAGCTTTGGCTCGGGTAATCAGCCCCAGCATTTT. Encoded protein: CASSFGSGNQPQHF.

This chain connects TRBV11-2 to TRBJ2-7; 10 bases are a match to TRBD1. Germline V lookup: CDR1 SGHAT, CDR2 FQNNGV. V was pared by 5 bases and J by 3 bases, with 4 bases of the junction left unmatched. CDR3 length equals 14 residues. DNA for the CDR3: TGTGCCAGCAGCCCGGGACAGGGGTACTACGAGCAGTACTTC. Encoded protein: CASSPGQGYYEQYF.

The gene calls are TRBV10-3 and TRBJ1-3; D perhaps matches TRBD1 (5 bases). In germline, CDR1 is ENHRY, CDR2 SYGVKD. The CDR3 covers 15 residues. V was trimmed by 6 bases and J by 1 base, leaving 13 bases between them. DNA for the CDR3: TGTGCCATCAGGGAAACTCAGGGTTCTGGAAACACCATATATTTT. Residues: CAIRETQGSGNTIYF.

V gene TRBV12-5 combines with J gene TRBJ2-1; 9 nucleotides line up with TRBD1. The germline CDR1 and CDR2 sequences are LGHNT and FRNRAP. The ends lost 5 bases at V and 5 bases at J; junction bases unmatched: 13. The length of the CDR3 is 17 residues. Here the CDR3 reads CASGTDRGWGGDNEQFF. In nucleotides, the CDR3 is TGTGCTAGTGGTACCGACAGGGGGTGGGGAGGGGACAATGAGCAGTTCTTC.

V and J are TRBV27 and TRBJ2-1, with D uncertain. CDR3 size: 16 residues. V was pared by 7 bases and J by 0 bases, with 16 bases between. Germline V CDR1 and CDR2: MNHEY, SMNVEV (reference sequence). CDR3 nucleotides: TGTGCCAGCATAAGAGTAGGCGGCAGCTCCTACAATGAGCAGTTCTTC. It translates to CASIRVGGSSYNEQFF.

This chain links TRBV11-2 with TRBJ2-7, with 12 bases that match TRBD2. From germline, CDR1 is SGHAT and CDR2 FQNNGV. The CDR3 is made up of 15 amino acids. V lost 5 bases, J lost 5 bases, and 7 bases stayed unmatched. The CDR3 bases are TGTGCCAGCAGCCAGAGACTAGCGGGAGTGGACGAGCAGTACTTC. It is translated as CASSQRLAGVDEQYF.

This clone turned up a few times. The chain couples TRBV27 to TRBJ1-1; TRBD1 matches 7 bases. Germline V gives CDR1 MNHEY, CDR2 SMNVEV (reference sequence). The CDR3 consists of 15 residues. The J segment lost 4 bases and the V segment lost 0 bases, leaving 5 bases of the junction unmatched. CDR3 sequence: CASSLSEGGFTEAFF. For the CDR3, the DNA is TGTGCCAGCAGTTTATCGGAAGGGGGCTTCACTGAAGCTTTCTTT.

The chain couples TRBV27 to TRBJ1-2; 8 nucleotides agree with TRBD1. The CDR3 consists of 15 residues. Germline CDR1 reads MNHEY; CDR2 reads SMNVEV (reference sequence). V was pared by 2 bases and J by 6 bases, with 8 bases of the junction left unmatched. As DNA, the CDR3 is TGTGCCAGCAGTTTACGGTCAGGGGGCGCCGATGGCTACACCTTC. Its translation: CASSLRSGGADGYTF.

The chain combines TRBV7-9 with TRBJ1-2; D is unclear. Per the germline V gene, CDR1 is SEHNR and CDR2 is FQNEAQ (reference sequence). Trimming cost V 5 bases and J 4 bases, with 11 bases left between them. There are 13 residues in the CDR3. CDR3 DNA sequence: TGTGCCAGCAGCCCAACCGAGTCCTATGGCTACACCTTC. Amino acids: CASSPTESYGYTF.

On this clone itself: Germline is not matched at one junction end, which may reflect a read error. The chain has TRBV19 and TRBJ1-1; D uncertain. CDR1 and CDR2 from the germline V gene are LNHDA and SQIVND (reference sequence). The CDR3 loop spans 12 amino acids. CDR3 sequence reads: CASGIGNTEAFF. The CDR3 region has the DNA TGTGCCAGTGGTATAGGGAACACTGAAGCTTTCTTT.

In nucleotides, the CDR3 is TGTGCCTGGCGTACAGGGATTCCGGGAGTTGAAAAACTGTTTTTT. It translates to CAWRTGIPGVEKLFF. The chain combines TRBV30 with TRBJ1-4; D perhaps matches TRBD1 (6 bases). The V end lost 5 bases, the J end lost 7 bases, and 20 bases lay between the germline ends. The CDR3 spans 15 residues. Germline assignment: CDR1 GTSNPN and CDR2 SVGIG (reference sequence). Using reference TRBV30 and TRBJ1-4 for the parts outside the CDR3, the full variable domain is SQTIHQWPATLVQPVGSPLSLECTVEGTSNPNLYWYRQAAGRGLQLLFYSVGIGQISSEVPQNLSASRPQDRQFILSSKKLLLSDSGFYLCAWRTGIPGVEKLFFGSGTQLSVL.

The rearrangement joins TRBV4-3 to TRBJ1-1; TRBD1 is a possible D gene (6 bases). Looked up from germline, CDR1 is LGHNA and CDR2 is YSLEER. The CDR3 is 14 amino acids. V dropped 0 bases and J dropped 6 bases, with 11 bases sitting between them. The CDR3 spells CASSQDRGYAEAFF. As DNA, the CDR3 is TGCGCCAGCAGCCAAGACAGGGGATACGCTGAAGCTTTCTTT.

The J gene is TRBJ2-2, the V gene TRBV2; D is perhaps TRBD1 (5 bases). Trimming stripped 8 bases from V and 2 bases from J, with 15 bases between. Germline CDR1 SNHLY, CDR2 FYNNEI. CDR3 size: 15 residues. In DNA form, the CDR3 reads TGTGCCAGCCTCCTTGGGGCAGATAACACCGGGGAGCTGTTTTTT. It encodes CASLLGADNTGELFF.

About this clone: A much larger clone differs from this one at a single base, so this may be a read error. The J gene is TRBJ2-7, the V gene TRBV9; weak D call: TRBD1 (5 bases). This CDR3 has 13 residues. Germline values: CDR1 SGDLS, CDR2 YYNGEE. CDR3 amino acids: CAGSVDSSYEQYF. As DNA, the CDR3 is TGTGCCGGCAGCGTAGACAGCTCCTACGAGCAGTACTTC. Variable domain in full (rest from reference TRBV9 and TRBJ2-7): DSGVTQTPKHLITATGQRVTLRCSPRSGDLSVYWYQQSLDQGLQFLIQYYNGEERAKGNILERFSAQQFPDLHSELNLSSLELGDSALYFCAGSVDSSYEQYFGPGTRLTVT.

The chain recombines TRBV7-9 with TRBJ2-1, with 10 bases fitting TRBD1. The CDR3 totals 17 residues. Germline assignment: CDR1 SEHNR and CDR2 FQNEAQ (reference sequence). With V trimmed by 5 bases and J by 4 bases, 11 bases remained unmatched. The CDR3 protein is CASSPNAGDRGYNEQFF. The CDR3 coding sequence is TGTGCCAGCAGCCCCAACGCAGGGGACAGGGGTTACAATGAGCAGTTCTTC.

The J gene is TRBJ2-7, the V gene TRBV6-1; D is unresolved. CDR1 is MNHNS and CDR2 is SASEGT in the germline V gene. The CDR3 totals 13 residues. V dropped 2 bases and J dropped 1 base, with 6 bases sitting between them. The CDR3 DNA reads as TGTGCCAGCAGTGAATCAGTTTCCTACGAGCAGTACTTC. Translated: CASSESVSYEQYF.

This clone occurred once. The gene calls are TRBV6-5 and TRBJ1-6; TRBD1 might be the D (6 bases). Per the germline V gene, CDR1 is MNHEY and CDR2 is SVGAGI. CDR3 length equals 14 residues. Trimming cost V 4 bases and J 7 bases, with 11 bases left between them. The CDR3 region has the DNA TGTGCCAGCAGTTTAACAGGGCGGAATTCACCCCTCCACTTT. It codes for CASSLTGRNSPLHF.

V and J are TRBV9 and TRBJ2-1, with no clear D. CDR1 and CDR2 (germline): SGDLS, YYNGEE. V gave up 1 base and J gave up 0 bases, with 8 bases separating them. The CDR3 runs 15 residues. Here the CDR3 reads CASSVWDRSYNEQFF. The CDR3 DNA reads as TGTGCCAGCAGCGTATGGGATCGCTCCTACAATGAGCAGTTCTTC.

The gene calls are TRBV2 and TRBJ2-4; 12 nucleotides line up with TRBD2. There are 17 residues in the CDR3. The ends lost 2 bases at V and 5 bases at J; junction bases unmatched: 7. From germline, CDR1 is SNHLY and CDR2 FYNNEI. The CDR3, as DNA: TGTGCCAGCAGTGAACTAGCGGGAGGGCCCGATGAAAACATTCAGTACTTC. As protein: CASSELAGGPDENIQYF.